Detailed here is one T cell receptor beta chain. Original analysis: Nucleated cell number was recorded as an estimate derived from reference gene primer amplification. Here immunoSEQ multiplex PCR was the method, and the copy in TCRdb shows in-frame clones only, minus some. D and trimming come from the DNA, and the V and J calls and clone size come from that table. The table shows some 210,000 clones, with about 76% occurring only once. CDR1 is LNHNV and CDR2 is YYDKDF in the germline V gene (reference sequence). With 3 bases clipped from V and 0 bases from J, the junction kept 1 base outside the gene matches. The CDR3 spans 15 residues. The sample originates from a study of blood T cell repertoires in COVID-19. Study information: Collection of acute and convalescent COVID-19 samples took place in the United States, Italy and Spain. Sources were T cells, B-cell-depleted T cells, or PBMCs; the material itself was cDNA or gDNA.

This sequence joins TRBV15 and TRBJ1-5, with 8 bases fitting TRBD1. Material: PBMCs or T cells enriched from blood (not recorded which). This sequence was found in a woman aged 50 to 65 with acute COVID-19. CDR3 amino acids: CATSRGQDSNQPQHF. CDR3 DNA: TGTGCCACCAGCAGGGGACAGGATAGCAATCAGCCCCAGCATTTT.